This paragraph covers one T cell receptor (beta chain) sequence. Its antigen is still unknown. The sample comes from a study of pediatric ulcerative colitis. Study summary: Seven or eight patients showed pancolitis and two showed left-sided colitis. Study observations and caveats: Compared with controls, ulcerative colitis showed greater blood-rectum clone sharing. In rectum, acute severe colitis had expanded clones and less diversity.

The CDR3 is 16 residues long. CDR1 and CDR2 from the germline V gene are MGHRA and YSYEKL. V lost 2 bases and J lost 2; bases outside the gene matches: 7. Up to 500,000 reads were sequenced per sample. The repertoire was sequenced with immunoSEQ multiplex PCR; TCRdb's copy has only in-frame clones and lacks some. The data contain around 65,000 clones, about 80% of them singletons. The TCR was taken from a boy younger than 18 with moderate ulcerative colitis. Sequencing input: blood. V usage is TRBV4-1 and J usage is TRBJ2-3; 7 bases match TRBD2. CDR3 coding DNA: TGCGCCAGCAGCCAAACGGTAAGCGGGGCCACAGATACGCAGTATTTT. It translates to CASSQTVSGATDTQYF.